This TCR beta chain was recorded in a study of cytomegalovirus exposure and HLA in healthy donors. Findings and limits, study-wide: A few chains linked to CMV were shown in vitro to be specific for CMV antigens. The analysis excluded some indistinguishable V segments, including TRBV6-2 and TRBV6-3.

The study ran its PCR with 60 Vbeta and 13 Jbeta primers. How the authors handled the data: About 10 million shared chains were among around 80 million unique TCR beta chains counted in a later analysis. TCRdb keeps only in-frame clones here, not all; method: immunoSEQ multiplex PCR. V and J calls and clone size come straight from that table; D and trimming were deduced from the DNA. Here the sample spans about 140,000 clones, 73% being singletons. The V and J ends lost 3 bases and 4 bases respectively, with 6 bases between them. The germline gives CDR1 SGHAT, CDR2 FQNNGV. CDR3 size: 12 residues. As for this clone: What it recognizes is unknown.

The V and J genes are TRBV11-2 and TRBJ1-1; D uncertain. Sequences were obtained from PBMCs. The clonotype comes from a human donor in good health. Written as DNA, the CDR3 is TGTGCCAGCAGCTTTGCAGGCACTGAAGCTTTCTTT. This encodes CASSFAGTEAFF. The entire variable domain, with the rest obtained from reference TRBV11-2 and TRBJ1-1, is as follows: EAGVAQSPRYKIIEKRQSVAFWCNPISGHATLYWYQQILGQGPKLLIQFQNNGVVDDSQLPKDRFSAERLKGVDSTLKIQPAKLEDSAVYLCASSFAGTEAFFGQGTRLTVV.